This T cell receptor beta chain derives from a study of T-cell memory formation after mild COVID-19. Study-wide background: Most TCR clusters belonged to a single donor. General study points: Day 37-peaking second-wave clones had unconfirmed SARS-CoV-2 specificity. Pre-infection memory harbored some responding clones, suggesting cross-reactive memory joined. Among CD4+ contracting clones, most were CM and EM, and CD8+ ones EMRA.

Deletions cut 8 bases from V and 6 bases from J, with 11 bases between. The germline CDR1 and CDR2 sequences are MNHEY and SVGEGT. The CDR3 is 11 residues long. Each CDR3 protein gets one entry after TCRdb re-called the 5' RACE reads with MiXCR. Of 140,000 to 150,000 distinct CDR3 sequences in the sample, around 25% were seen once. To note about this clonotype: What it binds is not known.

The chain has TRBV6-2 or TRBV6-3 and TRBJ2-7; D gene unclear. This TCR was sampled from an adult woman who had mild COVID-19 (a few samples of this study predate the infection). Cell type and time point are not known. The source material was PBMCs or a T cell subset sorted from them (not recorded which). CDR3 nucleotide sequence: TGTGCCAGCCGGATCTCGGGCGAGCAGTACTTC. Translating gives CASRISGEQYF.